The 32 T cell receptor beta chains below were found in one sample sequenced in a study of blood T cell repertoires in COVID-19 (TCRdb year 2020). Libraries came from the immunoSEQ multiplex PCR assay. TCRdb re-hosts the immuneACCESS table, in-frame sequences only. Its copies lack some clones; in the studies checked, an unresolved V gene accounts for under half of them, and the cause for the rest is not known. The table for this sample lists fewer than 250,000 clones; about 88% of them were counted only once. In total, the top ten clones hold about 6.8% of the sample. Sample: peripheral blood. The receptors shown here come from a woman in her forties who had recovered from COVID-19.

This chain joins TRBV12-5 and TRBJ2-1; TRBD1 agrees at 8 bases. This CDR3 contains 16 residues. V shed 1 base, J shed 6 bases, and the junction held 8 bases outside the gene matches. Germline V gives CDR1 LGHNT, CDR2 FRNRAP. CDR3 bases: TGTGCTAGTGGTTTGGCATCCGGGACAGGAGGCAATGAGCAGTTCTTC. Translating gives CASGLASGTGGNEQFF.

The count of this clone is one. This chain joins TRBV19 and TRBJ1-2; D remains ambiguous. The CDR3 has 14 residues. The V and J ends lost 3 bases and 4 bases respectively, with 12 bases between them. Germline V gene sequence: CDR1 LNHDA, CDR2 SQIVND (reference sequence). CDR3 in amino acids: CASSMRELTYGYTF. DNA of the CDR3: TGTGCCAGTAGTATGCGGGAACTTACCTATGGCTACACCTTC.

V usage is TRBV19 and J usage is TRBJ2-3, with TRBD2 matching over 9 bases. V was pared by 3 bases and J by 0 bases, with 10 bases of the junction left unmatched. The CDR3 is 18 amino acids. Germline V CDR1 and CDR2: LNHDA, SQIVND (reference sequence). The CDR3 spells CASSIGIIAGGSTDTQYF. The CDR3 nucleotides read TGTGCCAGTAGTATCGGTATTATTGCGGGAGGGAGCACAGATACGCAGTATTTT.

This chain uses TRBV28 with TRBJ1-2; 7 bases agree with TRBD1. Germline CDR1 is MDHEN and CDR2 is SYDVKM. J was trimmed by 3 bases and V by 6 bases; bases with no gene match: 4. The CDR3 has 13 amino acids. The CDR3 reads CASRTGPDYGYTF. CDR3 nucleotide sequence: TGTGCCAGCAGGACAGGGCCGGACTATGGCTACACCTTC.

The chain couples TRBV6-5 to TRBJ1-2; tentatively, D is TRBD1 (6 bases). Germline loops: CDR1 MNHEY, CDR2 SVGAGI. Trimming left V 6 bases short and J 4 bases short, with 12 bases between. The CDR3 has 13 amino acids. This CDR3 is CASSHDRIYGYTF. The CDR3 DNA reads TGTGCCAGCAGCCATGACAGGATCTATGGCTACACCTTC.

The gene calls are TRBV5-8 and TRBJ1-5, with TRBD1 identical over 7 bases. This CDR3 has 12 residues. The germline gives CDR1 SGHTS, CDR2 YDEGEE. V shed 6 bases and J 11 bases; nucleotides not matched to a gene: 8. The CDR3 loop is CASTNAQGAQHF. Here the CDR3 DNA reads TGTGCCAGCACCAATGCCCAGGGGGCCCAGCATTTT.

By sample share, this clone is hyperexpanded (1% or more). The gene calls are TRBV11-1 and TRBJ2-1; D call uncertain. Germline V gene lookup returns CDR1 SGHAT and CDR2 FQDESV (reference sequence). V shed 2 bases and J shed 13 bases, with 12 bases lying between them. The CDR3 loop spans 12 amino acids. The CDR3 DNA reads TGTGCCAGCAGCTTAAATTTGGGCCTCCAGTTCTTC. Amino acid sequence: CASSLNLGLQFF. The full variable domain, completed using reference TRBV11-1 and TRBJ2-1, is EAEVAQSPRYKITEKSQAVAFWCDPISGHATLYWYRQILGQGPELLVQFQDESVVDDSQLPKDRFSAERLKGVDSTLKIQPAELGDSAMYLCASSLNLGLQFFGPGTRLTVL.

The chain carries TRBV11-2 and TRBJ1-2; D unclear. With 1 base removed from V and 13 bases from J, the gap between germline ends came to 10 bases. The CDR3 loop spans 11 amino acids. Germline CDR1 is SGHAT and CDR2 is FQNNGV. DNA for the CDR3: TGTGCCAGCAGCTTAGGGGCACACCGCACCTTC. Translated: CASSLGAHRTF.

This clone occurred once. V and J are TRBV28 and TRBJ2-7, with D perhaps matching TRBD2 (5 bases). Per germline, CDR1 MDHEN and CDR2 SYDVKM. The CDR3 extends over 16 amino acids. V was pared by 6 bases and J by 3 bases, with 21 bases between. The CDR3 loop is CASSPLGGGLVYEQYF. The CDR3 DNA reads as TGTGCCAGCAGCCCATTGGGCGGAGGTCTGGTCTACGAGCAGTACTTC.

The chain combines TRBV28 with TRBJ2-7; D perhaps matches TRBD1 (6 bases). CDR1 and CDR2 from the germline V gene are MDHEN and SYDVKM. Trimming cost V 7 bases and J 3 bases, with 19 bases left between them. CDR3 length: 15 residues. The CDR3 bases are TGTGCCAGCACCACCGGGACATTTAATGTCTACGAGCAGTACTTC. This encodes CASTTGTFNVYEQYF.

The rearrangement links TRBV6-1 to TRBJ1-1; 7 nucleotides line up with TRBD1. The CDR3 sequence is 15 residues long. Germline V gives CDR1 MNHNS, CDR2 SASEGT. Unmatched junction bases numbered 7, after V lost 0 bases and J lost 6 bases. The CDR3 reads CASSEAPTGRAEAFF. For the CDR3, the DNA is TGTGCCAGCAGTGAAGCACCGACAGGGCGGGCTGAAGCTTTCTTT.

This clone showed up just once. The chain employs TRBV9 and TRBJ2-1; D is uncertain. There are 15 residues in the CDR3. Germline V CDR1 and CDR2: SGDLS, YYNGEE. The ends were cut back, 3 bases at V and 0 bases at J, with 10 bases in the middle. The CDR3 DNA reads TGTGCCAGCAGCGCTTCGTCGGGCTCCTACAATGAGCAGTTCTTC. Protein sequence: CASSASSGSYNEQFF.

The J gene is TRBJ2-5, the V gene TRBV5-1, with a weak D call TRBD1 (6 bases). The germline CDR1 and CDR2 sequences are SGHRS and YFSETQ. The V end was cut by 3 bases, the J end by 2 bases, with 11 bases between. The CDR3 is 14 residues long. The CDR3, as DNA: TGCGCCAGCAGCTCCGGGACACTTCAAGAGACCCAGTACTTC. This translates into CASSSGTLQETQYF.

The chain carries TRBV19 and TRBJ1-1; D gene uncertain. The CDR3 consists of 16 residues. The germline V gene encodes CDR1 LNHDA and CDR2 SQIVND (reference sequence). Deletions cut 4 bases from V and 1 base from J, with 16 bases between. The CDR3 is CASSNGFGAGNTEAFF. The CDR3 DNA follows: TGTGCCAGTAGTAATGGTTTTGGCGCGGGGAACACTGAAGCTTTCTTT. Together with reference TRBV19 and TRBJ1-1, the CDR3 gives the full variable domain: DGGITQSPKYLFRKEGQNVTLSCEQNLNHDAMYWYRQDPGQGLRLIYYSQIVNDFQKGDIAEGYSVSREKKESFPLTVTSAQKNPTAFYLCASSNGFGAGNTEAFFGQGTRLTVV.

This chain uses TRBV9 with TRBJ2-1; TRBD2 is a possible D gene (6 bases). Germline V gene data show CDR1 as SGDLS and CDR2 as YYNGEE. The CDR3 extends over 14 amino acids. The ends were cut back, 1 base at V and 5 bases at J, with 10 bases in the middle. Here the CDR3 reads CASSVSGSNNEQFF. The CDR3 DNA follows: TGTGCCAGCAGCGTATCCGGGAGTAACAATGAGCAGTTCTTC.

V and J are TRBV6-2 or TRBV6-3 and TRBJ2-3, with D tentatively TRBD1 (5 bases). Trimming left V 2 bases short and J 2 bases short, with 8 bases between. Germline V gene sequence: CDR1 MNHEY, CDR2 SVGEGT. This CDR3 is 14 amino acids long. This CDR3 is CASSYQGSTDTQYF. The CDR3 DNA reads as TGTGCCAGCAGTTACCAGGGATCCACAGATACGCAGTATTTT.

V gene TRBV15 combines with J gene TRBJ2-7, with a weak D call TRBD2 (6 bases). Germline CDR1 is LNHNV and CDR2 is YYDKDF (reference sequence). Trimming took off 3 bases at V and 1 base at J, with 13 bases between the two ends. The length of the CDR3 is 15 residues. The CDR3 spells CATSSALAGSYEQYF. The CDR3 DNA is TGTGCCACCAGCAGTGCACTAGCTGGATCCTACGAGCAGTACTTC.

This clone was seen just once. The chain uses TRBV19 and TRBJ2-3; no reliable D call. There are 15 residues in the CDR3. Per the germline V gene, CDR1 is LNHDA and CDR2 is SQIVND (reference sequence). V was shortened by 1 base and J by 4 bases, with 12 bases between the two germline ends. The CDR3 region is CASSIGKKQSDTQYF. CDR3 in DNA: TGTGCCAGTAGTATAGGAAAGAAACAGTCAGATACGCAGTATTTT.

The chain carries TRBV19 and TRBJ1-5; D is perhaps TRBD1 (5 bases). V shed 3 bases and J shed 14 bases, with 14 bases lying between them. Germline-derived CDR1 and CDR2 are LNHDA and SQIVND (reference sequence). The CDR3 is 12 amino acids. The CDR3 DNA sequence: TGTGCCAGTAGTATCGGGACGGGAGACAAGCATTTT. It yields the protein CASSIGTGDKHF.

The chain carries TRBV29-1 and TRBJ1-5, with D tentatively TRBD1 (6 bases). The germline V gene encodes CDR1 SQVTM and CDR2 ANQGSEA. This CDR3 comprises 13 residues. Trimming left V 6 bases short and J 1 base short, with 10 bases between. CDR3 nucleotides: TGCAGCGTCACAGGGAACAGCAATCAGCCCCAGCATTTT. This gives the protein CSVTGNSNQPQHF.

This clone was counted between two and nine times. V gene TRBV21-1 combines with J gene TRBJ2-2; the D call TRBD2 from the table was never checked on the DNA. TRBV21-1 is marked as a pseudogene. The CDR3 loop spans 16 amino acids. In DNA form, the CDR3 reads TGTGCCAGCAGCAAAGCAGCGGGAAAGAACACCGGGGAGCTGTTTTTT. This codes for CASSKAAGKNTGELFF.

CDR3 residues: CASSLGTGEYYEQYF. The CDR3 nucleotides are TGTGCCAGCAGTTTAGGGACAGGGGAATACTACGAGCAGTACTTC. V usage is TRBV27 and J usage is TRBJ2-7; 10 positions agree with TRBD1. J gave up 3 bases and V 2 bases, and 4 bases lay outside the gene matches. The CDR3 totals 15 residues. CDR1 and CDR2 from the germline V gene are MNHEY and SMNVEV (reference sequence).

The V call is TRBV5-6, the J call TRBJ2-3; 8 bases line up with TRBD2. J gave up 1 base and V 2 bases, and 3 bases lay outside the gene matches. The CDR3 consists of 15 residues. Germline CDR1 SGHDT, CDR2 YYEEEE. CDR3 sequence (DNA): TGTGCCAGCAGCTTAGGAGCGGGAGGCACAGATACGCAGTATTTT. It translates to CASSLGAGGTDTQYF.

The genes are TRBV18 and TRBJ1-1; maybe TRBD1 (5 bases). V lost 2 bases, J lost 0 bases, and 19 bases lay in between. This CDR3 comprises 18 residues. From germline, CDR1 is KGHSH and CDR2 LQKENI. CDR3 DNA: TGTGCCAGCTCACCAGAGGTAGGGGTTGGTAAGGTGAACACTGAAGCTTTCTTT. Translation gives CASSPEVGVGKVNTEAFF.

The V call is TRBV28, the J call TRBJ2-2; 12 bases are shared with TRBD2. V lost 7 bases and J lost 1; bases outside the gene matches: 25. Per the germline V gene, CDR1 is MDHEN and CDR2 is SYDVKM. The CDR3 totals 23 residues. The CDR3 DNA reads TGTGCCAGCAATTACCCCCAGGCAGAAGGACTAGCGGGATGGTTGAGGAACACCGGGGAGCTGTTTTTT. Translated, it gives CASNYPQAEGLAGWLRNTGELFF.

CDR3 nucleotides: TGTGCCTGGAGTGTGGACAGGGGGTACGAGCAGTACTTC. Its translation: CAWSVDRGYEQYF. The chain recombines TRBV30 with TRBJ2-7; 10 nucleotides agree with TRBD1. The length of the CDR3 is 13 residues. CDR1 GTSNPN and CDR2 SVGIG come from the germline V gene (reference sequence). The ends lost 0 bases at V and 4 bases at J; junction bases unmatched: 0.

The J gene is TRBJ2-5, the V gene TRBV7-7; the match to TRBD1 covers 11 bases. CDR1 is SSHAT and CDR2 is FNYEAQ in the germline V gene (reference sequence). J lost 1 base, V lost 5 bases, and 6 bases had no gene match. The CDR3 sequence is 16 residues long. CDR3 region: CASSTGTGGPQETQYF. CDR3 DNA sequence: TGTGCCAGCAGCACCGGGACAGGGGGACCCCAAGAGACCCAGTACTTC.

V is TRBV5-5 and J is TRBJ2-1; no clear D. The CDR3 totals 14 residues. V was cut by 1 base and J by 1 base, with 6 bases left in between. The germline gives CDR1 SGHKS, CDR2 YYEKEE (reference sequence). The CDR3 bases are TGTGCCAGCAGCTTGAGGCGGTCCTACAATGAGCAGTTCTTC. This sequence encodes CASSLRRSYNEQFF.

This clone was found once. This rearrangement joins TRBV28 to TRBJ2-3, with D perhaps TRBD2 (6 bases). This CDR3 contains 16 residues. With 2 bases removed from V and 4 bases from J, the gap between germline ends came to 16 bases. From germline, CDR1 is MDHEN and CDR2 SYDVKM. CDR3: CASSLRGVGSSDTQYF. The CDR3 bases are TGTGCCAGCAGTTTACGCGGGGTCGGGAGTTCAGATACGCAGTATTTT.

This sequence joins TRBV5-6 and TRBJ1-3; tentative D call: TRBD1 (6 bases). The CDR3 length is 16 residues. Trimming took off 0 bases at V and 0 bases at J, with 10 bases between the two ends. Per germline, CDR1 SGHDT and CDR2 YYEEEE. Written as DNA, the CDR3 is TGTGCCAGCAGCTTGGTTGACAGGTTCTCTGGAAACACCATATATTTT. This encodes CASSLVDRFSGNTIYF.

This clone was recorded only once. This chain connects TRBV7-2 to TRBJ1-1; 8 bases are shared with TRBD1. The ends lost 1 base at V and 6 bases at J; junction bases unmatched: 1. This CDR3 has 13 residues. CDR1 is SGHTA and CDR2 is FQGNSA in the germline V gene. The CDR3 loop is CASSLGTGSEAFF. DNA of the CDR3: TGTGCCAGCAGCTTAGGGACAGGGTCTGAAGCTTTCTTT. The complete variable domain, with remaining parts taken from reference TRBV7-2 and TRBJ1-1, reads GAGVSQSPSNKVTEKGKDVELRCDPISGHTALYWYRQSLGQGLEFLIYFQGNSAPDKSGLPSDRFSAERTGGSVSTLTIQRTQQEDSAVYLCASSLGTGSEAFFGQGTRLTVV.

The chain recombines TRBV27 with TRBJ2-1; the match to TRBD1 covers 7 bases. The CDR3 is made up of 12 amino acids. The germline V gene has CDR1 MNHEY and CDR2 SMNVEV (reference sequence). Trimming cost V 8 bases and J 5 bases; bases outside gene matches: 3. The CDR3 nucleotides read TGTGCCAGCGGGACAGCTAACAATGAGCAGTTCTTC. Amino acids: CASGTANNEQFF.